Following are 26 T cell receptor beta chains from one sample sequenced in a study of blood T cell repertoires in COVID-19. Some clones are missing from TCRdb's copy, which holds only in-frame ones; the method was immunoSEQ multiplex PCR. Of some 400,000 clones in the sample, about 89% are singletons; the top ten hold more than 9%. Sequences were obtained from peripheral blood. The receptor set was obtained from a woman aged 25 to 39 with COVID-19, enrolled during active disease.

V is TRBV25-1 and J is TRBJ2-5; a weak D match, TRBD2 (7 bases). The CDR3 spans 16 residues. Trimming took 3 bases from V and 4 from J, leaving 18 bases between them. CDR1 and CDR2 from the germline V gene are MGHDK and SYGVNS. The CDR3 loop reads CASSEYRVRGGETQYF. The CDR3 coding sequence is TGTGCCAGCAGTGAGTACAGGGTAAGGGGGGGAGAGACCCAGTACTTC.

The V gene is TRBV9, the J gene TRBJ2-7, with 8 positions matching TRBD1. Germline lookup yields CDR1 SGDLS and CDR2 YYNGEE. The CDR3 spans 16 residues. V was clipped by 4 bases and J by 1 base; unmatched bases: 10. The CDR3 DNA reads as TGTGCCAGCAGCCGGGCCGGACAGGGACCTTCCTACGAGCAGTACTTC. Amino acid sequence: CASSRAGQGPSYEQYF.

The V call is TRBV19, the J call TRBJ1-6; D call uncertain. The CDR3 is made up of 16 amino acids. CDR1 and CDR2 (germline): LNHDA, SQIVND (reference sequence). Trimming cost V 6 bases and J 4 bases, with 16 bases left between them. The CDR3 sequence: CASSPEEASYNSPLHF. As DNA, the CDR3 is TGTGCCAGTAGCCCCGAAGAGGCATCTTATAATTCACCCCTCCACTTT.

The chain combines TRBV19 with TRBJ2-7; tentatively, D is TRBD2 (5 bases). The V gene's germline CDR1 is LNHDA and CDR2 SQIVND (reference sequence). The CDR3 loop spans 16 amino acids. Trimming took 3 bases from V and 0 from J, leaving 15 bases between them. The CDR3 bases are TGTGCCAGTAGTATGCGGGCTAGCTCCAGCTCCTACGAGCAGTACTTC. It specifies CASSMRASSSSYEQYF.

V usage is TRBV5-5 and J usage is TRBJ1-1; the match to TRBD1 covers 7 bases. Per germline, CDR1 SGHKS and CDR2 YYEKEE (reference sequence). The CDR3 is 14 residues long. The V segment lost 0 bases and the J segment 5 bases; nucleotides outside the gene matches: 4. CDR3 sequence reads: CASSLEGARTEAFF. CDR3 sequence (DNA): TGTGCCAGCAGCTTGGAGGGGGCGAGGACTGAAGCTTTCTTT.

The rearrangement uses TRBV11-1 and TRBJ2-7, with a weak D call TRBD1 (6 bases). The CDR3 length is 13 residues. V lost 5 bases, J lost 6 bases, and 14 bases lay in between. From germline, CDR1 is SGHAT and CDR2 FQDESV (reference sequence). The CDR3 sequence is CASSRDTLAEQYF. CDR3 in DNA: TGTGCCAGCAGCCGGGACACCTTAGCCGAGCAGTACTTC.

This chain links TRBV28 with TRBJ1-2; a weak D match, TRBD1 (6 bases). The CDR3 is 14 residues long. Trimming left V 6 bases short and J 8 bases short, with 19 bases between. CDR1 is MDHEN, CDR2 SYDVKM, per germline. DNA of the CDR3: TGTGCCAGCAGCTATAGACAGGACTCGCAGGGCTACACCTTC. Translated, it gives CASSYRQDSQGYTF.

Points on this clone: Other DNA sequences in the same sample also yield this CDR3. J is TRBJ2-3 and V is TRBV24-1, with 8 bases aligning to TRBD2. Germline trimming cut 4 bases from V and 3 bases from J; bases unmatched to any gene: 5. Looked up from germline, CDR1 is KGHDR and CDR2 is SFDVKD. The CDR3 has 15 residues. The CDR3 region is CATSDPGLVTDTQYF. The CDR3, as DNA: TGTGCCACCAGTGACCCGGGACTAGTGACAGATACGCAGTATTTT.

The rearrangement joins TRBV29-1 to TRBJ1-2; D uncertain. Germline CDR1 is SQVTM and CDR2 is ANQGSEA. This CDR3 region has 11 residues. V was clipped by 3 bases and J by 8 bases, with 10 bases between them. CDR3 sequence (DNA): TGCAGCGTTGAGACCAGGCTAGGCTACACCTTC. Protein: CSVETRLGYTF.

This rearrangement joins TRBV18 to TRBJ2-7; TRBD2 aligns across 12 bases. Germline trimming cut 4 bases from V and 6 bases from J; bases unmatched to any gene: 19. CDR1 and CDR2 from the germline V gene are KGHSH and LQKENI. This CDR3 has 19 residues. DNA for the CDR3: TGTGCCAGCTCACGAGGACCTTCTATAGGTCTAGCGGGAGGGGGCGAGCAGTACTTC. Encoded protein: CASSRGPSIGLAGGGEQYF.

This chain connects TRBV28 to TRBJ1-1; possibly TRBD1 for D (6 bases). Germline V gene sequence: CDR1 MDHEN, CDR2 SYDVKM. The V end lost 4 bases, the J end lost 2 bases, and 14 bases lay between the germline ends. The CDR3 is 15 amino acids. This CDR3 is CASSSSWTVNTEAFF. As DNA, the CDR3 is TGTGCCAGCAGTTCCTCATGGACAGTAAACACTGAAGCTTTCTTT.

The V gene is TRBV14, the J gene TRBJ1-6, with D hard to call. Trimming cost V 1 base and J 10 bases, with 14 bases left between them. The CDR3 consists of 15 residues. Germline V gene lookup returns CDR1 SGHDN and CDR2 FVKESK. The CDR3 reads CASSQVDRERSPLHF. The CDR3 DNA reads TGTGCCAGCAGCCAAGTGGATAGGGAGAGATCACCCCTCCACTTT.

The chain uses TRBV28 and TRBJ2-3; 7 nucleotides agree with TRBD2. The CDR3 is 15 residues long. CDR1 is MDHEN and CDR2 is SYDVKM in the germline V gene. Unmatched junction bases numbered 6, after V lost 6 bases and J lost 0 bases. The CDR3 DNA sequence: TGTGCCAGCAGACCTAGCGGTCCTAGCACAGATACGCAGTATTTT. Translated: CASRPSGPSTDTQYF.

The chain joins TRBV28 to TRBJ2-1; tentative D call: TRBD2 (7 bases). The CDR3 loop spans 16 amino acids. In germline, CDR1 is MDHEN, CDR2 SYDVKM. V lost 3 bases and J lost 7, with 19 bases in between. The CDR3 region is CASSFVWGGRDNEQFF. For the CDR3, the DNA is TGTGCCAGCAGTTTTGTTTGGGGGGGGCGTGATAATGAGCAGTTCTTC.

This clone was counted only a few times. The chain carries TRBV6-6 and TRBJ2-7; the D gene is possibly TRBD1 (6 bases). There are 11 residues in the CDR3. The germline gives CDR1 MNHNY, CDR2 SVGAGI (reference sequence). The V and J ends lost 5 bases and 6 bases respectively, with 8 bases between them. The CDR3 bases are TGTGCCAGCAGTGGGGGCCCCGAGCAGTACTTC. This translates into CASSGGPEQYF.

The V and J genes are TRBV14 and TRBJ2-5; D might be TRBD2 (5 bases). V lost 0 bases to trimming and J lost 9 bases, with 17 bases between them. CDR1 and CDR2 from the germline V gene are SGHDN and FVKESK. The CDR3 runs to 15 residues. CDR3: CASSQDHHGARAQYF. The CDR3 DNA follows: TGTGCCAGCAGCCAAGATCATCACGGAGCGAGGGCCCAGTACTTC. The full variable domain, with the rest looked up from reference TRBV14 and TRBJ2-5, is EAGVTQFPSHSVIEKGQTVTLRCDPISGHDNLYWYRRVMGKEIKFLLHFVKESKQDESGMPNNRFLAERTGGTYSTLKVQPAELEDSGVYFCASSQDHHGARAQYFGPGTRLLVL.

The chain carries TRBV29-1 and TRBJ2-1; maybe TRBD2 (5 bases). The CDR3 has 12 amino acids. The germline V gene has CDR1 SQVTM and CDR2 ANQGSEA. For the CDR3, the DNA is TGCAGGGTGGACTCTTGGGACAATGAGCAGTTCTTC. Amino acid sequence: CRVDSWDNEQFF.

The J gene is TRBJ2-7, the V gene TRBV28; 7 bases match TRBD2. The V and J ends lost 7 bases and 6 bases, in that order; junction bases with no gene match: 12. The CDR3 covers 14 residues. Germline loops: CDR1 MDHEN, CDR2 SYDVKM. CDR3 DNA sequence: TGTGCCAGCAATTCCGGACTAGTCTCGCCCGAGCAGTACTTC. Translating it yields CASNSGLVSPEQYF.

This clone was observed a single time. The rearrangement joins TRBV5-1 to TRBJ1-2; D uncertain. Germline assignment: CDR1 SGHRS and CDR2 YFSETQ. Trimming took 4 bases from V and 5 from J, leaving 12 bases between them. The CDR3 runs 13 residues. Here the CDR3 reads CASSPISTYGYTF. The DNA for the CDR3 is TGCGCCAGCAGCCCCATCTCGACATATGGCTACACCTTC.

This sequence joins TRBV30 and TRBJ2-7; 11 bases match TRBD2. Trimming cost V 3 bases and J 4 bases; bases outside gene matches: 2. Germline-derived CDR1 and CDR2 are GTSNPN and SVGIG (reference sequence). The CDR3 has 13 amino acids. DNA of the CDR3: TGTGCCTGGAGATCTAGCGGGAGGTACGAGCAGTACTTC. Its protein is CAWRSSGRYEQYF.

V is TRBV5-5 and J is TRBJ1-5; D gene ambiguous. This CDR3 region has 13 residues. Trimming removed 5 bases at V and 5 bases at J, with 11 bases between. CDR1 and CDR2 from the germline V gene are SGHKS and YYEKEE (reference sequence). CDR3 in amino acids: CASSIGLYQPQHF. In nucleotides, the CDR3 is TGTGCCAGCAGTATAGGACTCTATCAGCCCCAGCATTTT. The complete variable domain, with remaining parts taken from reference TRBV5-5 and TRBJ1-5, reads DAGVTQSPTHLIKTRGQQVTLRCSPISGHKSVSWYQQVLGQGPQFIFQYYEKEERGRGNFPDRFSARQFPNYSSELNVNALLLGDSALYLCASSIGLYQPQHFGDGTRLSIL.

V and J are TRBV15 and TRBJ2-1, with 8 positions matching TRBD2. This CDR3 has 14 residues. The ends lost 6 bases at V and 7 bases at J; junction bases unmatched: 8. In germline, CDR1 is LNHNV, CDR2 YYDKDF (reference sequence). The CDR3 reads CATSLSGTLNEQFF. The CDR3 DNA follows: TGTGCCACCAGTCTTAGCGGGACGCTAAATGAGCAGTTCTTC.

This rearrangement joins TRBV27 to TRBJ1-6; D uncertain. The germline V and J ends were trimmed by 3 bases and 6 bases, with 6 bases remaining between them. The CDR3 loop spans 13 amino acids. The germline gives CDR1 MNHEY, CDR2 SMNVEV (reference sequence). Here the CDR3 DNA reads TGTGCCAGCAGTTTTTTCAGTAATTCACCCCTCCACTTT. Translating it yields CASSFFSNSPLHF.

This clone was seen more than once but under ten times. V gene TRBV5-4 combines with J gene TRBJ2-1, with TRBD1 matching 9 bases. From germline, CDR1 is SGHNT and CDR2 YYREEE (reference sequence). The V gene end was trimmed by 4 bases and the J gene end by 4 bases; junction bases not matched to a gene: 6. This CDR3 spans 15 amino acids. CDR3 in DNA: TGTGCCAGCAGCCACCGGGACAGGGTGTACAATGAGCAGTTCTTC. This sequence encodes CASSHRDRVYNEQFF. Full variable domain (rest looked up from reference TRBV5-4 and TRBJ2-1): ETGVTQSPTHLIKTRGQQVTLRCSSQSGHNTVSWYQQALGQGPQFIFQYYREEENGRGNFPPRFSGLQFPNYSSELNVNALELDDSALYLCASSHRDRVYNEQFFGPGTRLTVL.

The table lists this clone with a count of one. The chain is built from TRBV7-2 and TRBJ1-5; D ambiguous. Trimming removed 5 bases from V and 0 bases from J, with 11 bases in between. This CDR3 has 15 residues. Germline CDR1 reads SGHTA; CDR2 reads FQGNSA. The CDR3 DNA reads TGTGCCAGCAGCCCGGGCGGGGTTAGCAATCAGCCCCAGCATTTT. Protein product: CASSPGGVSNQPQHF.

The CDR3 protein is CASSEPIWTSGSPYEQYF. CDR3 nucleotides: TGTGCCAGTAGTGAACCGATCTGGACTAGCGGGAGCCCCTACGAGCAGTACTTC. The V and J genes are TRBV19 and TRBJ2-7, with 13 bases fitting TRBD2. Per the germline V gene, CDR1 is LNHDA and CDR2 is SQIVND (reference sequence). This CDR3 is 18 amino acids long. The J segment lost 2 bases and the V segment lost 5 bases, leaving 12 bases of the junction unmatched. Based on the CDR3 plus reference TRBV19 and TRBJ2-7, the full variable domain is DGGITQSPKYLFRKEGQNVTLSCEQNLNHDAMYWYRQDPGQGLRLIYYSQIVNDFQKGDIAEGYSVSREKKESFPLTVTSAQKNPTAFYLCASSEPIWTSGSPYEQYFGPGTRLTVT.